The entry that follows covers one T cell receptor beta chain sequence. Its matching antigen is unknown. This CDR3 comprises 12 residues. Germline V gene data show CDR1 as DFQATT and CDR2 as SNEGSKA (reference sequence). J lost 8 bases, V lost 5 bases, and 7 bases had no gene match. The data originate from a study of identical twins. Study findings and constraints: Out-of-frame alpha sequences shared between twins exhibited an excess of low generation probability.

Template switching (which added a universal primer site) was used, and cDNA carried unique molecular identifiers. TCRdb redid the calling of the 5' RACE reads with MiXCR, one entry per CDR3 protein. The sample lists more than 600,000 distinct CDR3 sequences, 15% to 20% occurring once. The same sample was also studied in work on T cells expressing NK-cell markers. Per that study: Repertoire data for TCR beta were derived from sorted T cells (CD3+CD56+NKG2C+, CD3+CD56+NKG2C- and CD3+CD56-NKG2C+). It remained uncertain whether the expanded NKG2C+ T cell clones were specific for HCMV antigens.

The chain joins TRBV20-1 to TRBJ1-2; 8 bases line up with TRBD1. This receptor was identified in a woman younger than 35 in good health. Sequenced input: PBMCs. The CDR3 loop is CSALTGDGGYTF. The CDR3 DNA reads as TGCAGTGCTCTGACAGGGGATGGAGGCTACACCTTC.